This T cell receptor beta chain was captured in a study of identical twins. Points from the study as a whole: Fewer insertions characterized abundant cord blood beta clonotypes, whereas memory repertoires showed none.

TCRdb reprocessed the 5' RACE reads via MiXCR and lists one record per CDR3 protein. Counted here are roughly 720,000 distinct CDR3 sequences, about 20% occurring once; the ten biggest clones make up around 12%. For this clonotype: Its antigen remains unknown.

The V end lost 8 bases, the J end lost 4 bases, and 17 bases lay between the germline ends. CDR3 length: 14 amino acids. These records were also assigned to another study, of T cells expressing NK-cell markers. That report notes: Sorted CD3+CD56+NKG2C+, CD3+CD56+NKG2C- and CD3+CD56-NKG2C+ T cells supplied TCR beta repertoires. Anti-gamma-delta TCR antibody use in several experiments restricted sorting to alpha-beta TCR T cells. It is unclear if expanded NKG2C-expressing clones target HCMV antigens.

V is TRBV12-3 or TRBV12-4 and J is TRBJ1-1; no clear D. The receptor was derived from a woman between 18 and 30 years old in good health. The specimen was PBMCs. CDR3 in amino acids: CASCRTALGTEAFF. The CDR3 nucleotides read TGTGCCAGCTGTCGGACGGCACTTGGCACTGAAGCTTTCTTT.